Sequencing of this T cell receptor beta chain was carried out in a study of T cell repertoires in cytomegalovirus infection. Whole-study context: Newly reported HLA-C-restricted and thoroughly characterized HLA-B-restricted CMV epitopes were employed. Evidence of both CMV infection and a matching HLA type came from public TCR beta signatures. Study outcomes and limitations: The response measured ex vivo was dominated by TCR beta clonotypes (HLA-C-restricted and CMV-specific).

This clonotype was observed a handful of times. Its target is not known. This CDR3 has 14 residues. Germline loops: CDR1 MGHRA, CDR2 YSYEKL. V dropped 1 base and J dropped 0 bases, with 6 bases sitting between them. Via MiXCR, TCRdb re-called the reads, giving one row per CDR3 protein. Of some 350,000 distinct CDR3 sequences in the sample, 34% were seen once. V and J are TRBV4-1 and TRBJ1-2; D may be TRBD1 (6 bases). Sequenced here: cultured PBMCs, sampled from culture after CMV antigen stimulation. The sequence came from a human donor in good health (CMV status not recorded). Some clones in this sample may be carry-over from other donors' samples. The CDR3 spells CASSQGQANYGYTF. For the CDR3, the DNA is TGCGCCAGCAGCCAAGGACAGGCTAACTATGGCTACACCTTC.